These 21 T cell receptor beta chains were sequenced from one sample in a study of a mutant IDH1 vaccine in newly diagnosed glioma. This table comes from immunoSEQ multiplex PCR, and its TCRdb copy is limited to in-frame clones, with some not included. The sample holds about 64,000 clones, approximately 81% seen once. Noted time point: week 23, last vaccination. With topical imiquimod, each dose of the vaccine consisted of 300 ug of mutant IDH1 20-mer peptide. Their antigens remain unidentified. The material was PBMCs, obtained from a glioma patient whose treatment included an IDH1 peptide vaccine. These receptors originate from a man younger than 40 with glioma.

The rearrangement joins TRBV2 to TRBJ2-5, with D unresolved. The germline gives CDR1 SNHLY, CDR2 FYNNEI. Between the trimmed V and J ends, which lost 4 bases and 5 bases, there was a span of 14 bases. The CDR3 contains 14 residues. The CDR3 reads CASSVFQGTETQYF. The CDR3 DNA reads as TGTGCCAGCAGTGTTTTTCAAGGAACGGAGACCCAGTACTTC.

This chain connects TRBV10-3 to TRBJ1-1, with D perhaps TRBD1 (5 bases). V lost 8 bases to trimming and J lost 1 base, with 11 bases between them. The CDR3 length is 13 residues. Germline loops: CDR1 ENHRY, CDR2 SYGVKD. The chain's CDR3 is CAIEGVRNTEAFF. CDR3 nucleotides: TGTGCCATCGAAGGGGTGAGGAACACTGAAGCTTTCTTT.

V gene TRBV6-6 combines with J gene TRBJ2-5; perhaps TRBD1 as D (6 bases). The CDR3 loop spans 15 amino acids. V was trimmed by 4 bases and J by 2 bases, leaving 14 bases between them. Per the germline V gene, CDR1 is MNHNY and CDR2 is SVGAGI (reference sequence). CDR3 sequence reads: CASSSNRDNQETQYF. CDR3 sequence (DNA): TGTGCCAGCAGTTCCAACCGGGACAATCAAGAGACCCAGTACTTC.

The chain employs TRBV19 and TRBJ1-5, with D unclear. V was cut by 4 bases and J by 6 bases, with 16 bases left in between. CDR1 LNHDA and CDR2 SQIVND come from the germline V gene (reference sequence). This CDR3 contains 15 residues. In DNA form, the CDR3 reads TGTGCCAGTAGTACAATAGGTCAAGGGATTCAGCCCCAGCATTTT. Translating gives CASSTIGQGIQPQHF.

The gene calls are TRBV28 and TRBJ2-5; a possible D gene is TRBD1 (5 bases). The germline CDR1 and CDR2 sequences are MDHEN and SYDVKM. With 2 bases removed from V and 9 bases from J, the gap between germline ends came to 7 bases. The CDR3 has 11 amino acids. The CDR3 region is CASSLTRAQYF. In DNA form, the CDR3 reads TGTGCCAGCAGTTTAACCAGGGCCCAGTACTTC. The whole variable domain, remainder taken from reference TRBV28 and TRBJ2-5, is DVKVTQSSRYLVKRTGEKVFLECVQDMDHENMFWYRQDPGLGLRLIYFSYDVKMKEKGDIPEGYSVSREKKERFSLILESASTNQTSMYLCASSLTRAQYFGPGTRLLVL.

This clone was seen only a few times. This chain links TRBV29-1 with TRBJ1-2, with D tentatively TRBD1 (5 bases). The length of the CDR3 is 12 residues. V lost 5 bases and J lost 1, with 8 bases in between. Germline loops: CDR1 SQVTM, CDR2 ANQGSEA. As DNA, the CDR3 is TGCAGCGTTACAGGAGATAACTATGGCTACACCTTC. Residues: CSVTGDNYGYTF.

V gene TRBV5-1 combines with J gene TRBJ2-1, with D possibly called TRBD1 or TRBD2 (5 bases each). The CDR3 totals 16 residues. CDR1 is SGHRS and CDR2 is YFSETQ in the germline V gene. V lost 3 bases and J lost 4, with 17 bases in between. In DNA form, the CDR3 reads TGCGCCAGCAGCTCTGACGAGGGGCCCTCGTACAATGAGCAGTTCTTC. Translation gives CASSSDEGPSYNEQFF. The full variable domain, completed using reference TRBV5-1 and TRBJ2-1, is KAGVTQTPRYLIKTRGQQVTLSCSPISGHRSVSWYQQTPGQGLQFLFEYFSETQRNKGNFPGRFSGRQFSNSRSEMNVSTLELGDSALYLCASSSDEGPSYNEQFFGPGTRLTVL.

The gene calls are TRBV7-2 and TRBJ2-3, with D hard to call. CDR3 length: 12 residues. V was shortened by 4 bases and J by 5 bases, with 7 bases between the two germline ends. Germline values: CDR1 SGHTA, CDR2 FQGNSA. CDR3 region: CASSSLLDTQYF. The CDR3 bases are TGTGCCAGCAGCTCCCTGTTAGATACGCAGTATTTT.

CDR3 sequence (DNA): TGTGCCAGCAGCTTAGGGACTAGCGGGGCGAACTACGAGCAGTACTTC. It is translated as CASSLGTSGANYEQYF. This rearrangement joins TRBV7-9 to TRBJ2-7; 12 bases agree with TRBD2. Germline V gene sequence: CDR1 SEHNR, CDR2 FQNEAQ (reference sequence). This CDR3 has 16 amino acids. The junction had 4 bases not matched to a gene; V was cut back by 1 base and J by 3 bases.

The rearrangement links TRBV7-2 to TRBJ1-1; 10 bases agree with TRBD1. Trimming removed 3 bases from V and 3 bases from J; junction bases left unmatched: 4. This CDR3 has 15 residues. The germline CDR1 and CDR2 sequences are SGHTA and FQGNSA. This CDR3 reads CASSLGGTGDTEAFF. CDR3 nucleotides: TGTGCCAGCAGCTTGGGTGGGACAGGGGACACTGAAGCTTTCTTT.

This chain joins TRBV6-5 and TRBJ1-5, with D hard to call. The CDR3 spans 13 residues. The V gene lost 4 bases and the J gene lost 8 bases, with 12 bases spanning the gap. Germline-derived CDR1 and CDR2 are MNHEY and SVGAGI. CDR3 residues: CASSFGPAKPQHF. The CDR3 DNA sequence: TGTGCCAGCAGTTTCGGACCCGCGAAGCCCCAGCATTTT.

The V and J genes are TRBV10-1 and TRBJ2-2; no reliable D call. The CDR3 is made up of 13 amino acids. With 6 bases removed from V and 5 bases from J, the gap between germline ends came to 10 bases. CDR1 WNHNN and CDR2 SYGVQD come from the germline V gene (reference sequence). The CDR3 DNA follows: TGCGCCAGCAGCAAGGATCGAACCGGGGAGCTGTTTTTT. This gives the protein CASSKDRTGELFF.

The rearrangement uses TRBV5-1 and TRBJ1-1; D is possibly TRBD1 (6 bases). Trimming removed 5 bases from V and 7 bases from J, with 18 bases in between. CDR3 length: 14 residues. Germline V lookup: CDR1 SGHRS, CDR2 YFSETQ. In DNA, the CDR3 is TGCGCCAGCAGAGTCGGGGGGCGCCTCCTTGAAGCTTTCTTT. Translation gives CASRVGGRLLEAFF.

The rearrangement links TRBV29-1 to TRBJ1-1; D unresolved. V shed 1 base and J shed 0 bases, with 3 bases lying between them. The CDR3 has 12 residues. The germline gives CDR1 SQVTM, CDR2 ANQGSEA. For the CDR3, the DNA is TGCAGCGTTGAAGGGCTGAACACTGAAGCTTTCTTT. It specifies CSVEGLNTEAFF.

This rearrangement joins TRBV11-2 to TRBJ2-1, with TRBD1 matching over 8 bases. Germline lookup yields CDR1 SGHAT and CDR2 FQNNGV. The trim removed 1 base at V and 15 bases at J, leaving 20 bases unmatched. The length of the CDR3 is 17 residues. The CDR3 is CASSLGTAGQASGVGFF. Written as DNA, the CDR3 is TGTGCCAGCAGCTTAGGAACGGCGGGACAGGCGTCGGGGGTGGGGTTCTTC.

The chain is built from TRBV11-3 and TRBJ2-5; D remains ambiguous. Per the germline V gene, CDR1 is SGHNT and CDR2 is YENEEA. Deletions cut 1 base from V and 3 bases from J, with 6 bases between. The CDR3 spans 13 residues. The CDR3 bases are TGTGCCAGCAGCTTAGTGGGGAAAGAGACCCAGTACTTC. Translation: CASSLVGKETQYF.

The chain carries TRBV7-9 and TRBJ2-3; D remains ambiguous. The CDR3 has 11 amino acids. Germline V gives CDR1 SEHNR, CDR2 FQNEAQ (reference sequence). V was trimmed by 6 bases and J by 1 base, leaving 2 bases between them. CDR3 bases: TGTGCCAGCAGAGGCACAGATACGCAGTATTTT. Amino acid sequence: CASRGTDTQYF.

The rearrangement joins TRBV2 to TRBJ1-5; D is uncertain. The length of the CDR3 is 14 residues. The V end lost 4 bases, the J end lost 6 bases, and 13 bases lay between the germline ends. Germline V gene sequence: CDR1 SNHLY, CDR2 FYNNEI. The DNA for the CDR3 is TGTGCCAGCAGTGTCCCACCCCCCCGTCAGCCCCAGCATTTT. Protein sequence: CASSVPPPRQPQHF.

This clone was detected only a few times. This sequence joins TRBV19 and TRBJ1-2; possibly TRBD1 for D (6 bases). Germline V gene data show CDR1 as LNHDA and CDR2 as SQIVND (reference sequence). The CDR3 length is 12 residues. Deletions cut 4 bases from V and 3 bases from J, with 6 bases between. CDR3 coding DNA: TGTGCCAGTAGTACAGGGGACTATGGCTACACCTTC. Translated, it gives CASSTGDYGYTF.

The rearrangement links TRBV6-1 to TRBJ1-2; weak D call: TRBD1 (6 bases). This CDR3 is 10 amino acids long. The ends were cut back, 11 bases at V and 8 bases at J, with 12 bases in the middle. Germline lookup yields CDR1 MNHNS and CDR2 SASEGT. CDR3 sequence (DNA): TGTGCCGCCAGGGGAGGAGGCTACACCTTC. This sequence encodes CAARGGGYTF.

The chain employs TRBV6-5 and TRBJ1-4, with D possibly being TRBD1 (5 bases). V lost 0 bases and J 15 bases, leaving 20 bases between the germline ends. The germline CDR1 and CDR2 sequences are MNHEY and SVGAGI. This CDR3 region has 15 residues. This CDR3 is CASSYSVGGRTRMFF. Here the CDR3 DNA reads TGTGCCAGCAGTTACTCGGTGGGGGGAAGGACAAGGATGTTTTTT.